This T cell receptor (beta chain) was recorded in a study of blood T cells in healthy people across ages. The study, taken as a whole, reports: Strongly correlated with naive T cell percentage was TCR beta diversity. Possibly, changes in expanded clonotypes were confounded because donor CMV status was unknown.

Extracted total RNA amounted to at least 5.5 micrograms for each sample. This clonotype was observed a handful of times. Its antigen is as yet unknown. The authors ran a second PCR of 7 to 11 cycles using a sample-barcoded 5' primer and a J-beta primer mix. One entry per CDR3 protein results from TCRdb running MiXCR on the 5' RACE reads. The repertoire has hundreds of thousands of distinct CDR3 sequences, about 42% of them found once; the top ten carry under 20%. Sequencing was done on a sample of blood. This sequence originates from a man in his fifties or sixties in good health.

CDR3: CASSLGPGAGGSRDTQYF. The CDR3 nucleotides read TGTGCCAGCAGCTTAGGTCCTGGAGCAGGGGGGTCGAGAGATACGCAGTATTTT. The rearrangement uses TRBV11-2 and TRBJ2-3, with D maybe TRBD1 (7 bases). The CDR3 has 18 residues. Trimming pared 1 base from V and 5 bases from J, leaving 22 bases between. In germline, CDR1 is SGHAT, CDR2 FQNNGV.